This T cell receptor beta chain was sequenced in a study of blood T cells in healthy people across ages. Combining a sample-barcoded 5' primer with a J-beta primer mix, a second PCR ran for about 7 to 12 cycles. TCRdb itself ran the 5' RACE reads through MiXCR, one entry per CDR3 protein. Of some 550,000 distinct CDR3 sequences in the sample, about 45% were seen once. The CDR3 consists of 15 residues. CDR1 is SGDLS and CDR2 is YYNGEE in the germline V gene. Between the trimmed V and J ends, which lost 5 bases and 5 bases, there was a span of 17 bases. The receptor was isolated from a man older than 75 in good health. The chain carries TRBV9 and TRBJ1-5; unclear D gene. Sequencing input: blood. In nucleotides, the CDR3 is TGTGCCAGCAGTGTGAGGATAGGGTGGGATCAGCCCCAGCATTTT. Protein sequence: CASSVRIGWDQPQHF.